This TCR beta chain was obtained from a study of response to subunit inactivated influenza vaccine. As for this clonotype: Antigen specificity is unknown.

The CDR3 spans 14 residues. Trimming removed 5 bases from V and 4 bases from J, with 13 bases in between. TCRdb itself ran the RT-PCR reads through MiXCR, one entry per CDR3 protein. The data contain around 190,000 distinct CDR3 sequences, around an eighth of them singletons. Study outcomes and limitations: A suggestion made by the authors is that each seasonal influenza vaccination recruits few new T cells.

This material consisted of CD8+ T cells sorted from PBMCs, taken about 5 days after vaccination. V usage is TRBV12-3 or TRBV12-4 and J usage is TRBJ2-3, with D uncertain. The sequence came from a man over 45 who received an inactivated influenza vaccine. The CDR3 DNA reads TGTGCCAGCAGTCCCCCCGTTCCCGCAGATACGCAGTATTTT. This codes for CASSPPVPADTQYF.